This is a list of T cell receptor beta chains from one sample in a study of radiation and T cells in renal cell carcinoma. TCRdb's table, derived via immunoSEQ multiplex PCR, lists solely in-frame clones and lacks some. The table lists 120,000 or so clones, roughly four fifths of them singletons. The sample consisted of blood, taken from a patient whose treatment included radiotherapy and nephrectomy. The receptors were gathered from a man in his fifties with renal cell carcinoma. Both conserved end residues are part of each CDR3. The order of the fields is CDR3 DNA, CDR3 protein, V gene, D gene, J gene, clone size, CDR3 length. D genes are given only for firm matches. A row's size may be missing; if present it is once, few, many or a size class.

TGTGCCAGCAGCCGCCTGGGGACCTACGAGCAGTACTTC CASSRLGTYEQYF TRBV7-9 - TRBJ2-7 - 13
TGTGCCAGCAGTTTATGGACGGGGGGCTACAATGAGCAGTTCTTC CASSLWTGGYNEQFF TRBV28 TRBD2 TRBJ2-1 - 15
TGTGCCAGCAGCTTAGATCATGCGACTAGCGGGTACTCCTACAATGAGCAGTTCTTC CASSLDHATSGYSYNEQFF TRBV11-3 TRBD2 TRBJ2-1 - 19
TGTGCCAGTAGTATGGGTAATAGCAATCAGCCCCAGCATTTT CASSMGNSNQPQHF TRBV19 - TRBJ1-5 - 14
TGTGCCAGCAGCTTAGTGGGGGACGGACTCAATCAGCCCCAGCATTTT CASSLVGDGLNQPQHF TRBV7-9 - TRBJ1-5 - 16
TGTGCCAGCAGTTTATCCACAAGCCCAGATACGCAGTATTTT CASSLSTSPDTQYF TRBV27 - TRBJ2-3 few 14
TGTGCCAGCAGTTCTAGGGTCTACGAGCAGTACTTC CASSSRVYEQYF TRBV2 - TRBJ2-7 - 12
TGTGCCAGCAGTTTATCAAGGGGGAACACTGAAGCTTTCTTT CASSLSRGNTEAFF TRBV27 - TRBJ1-1 - 14
TGTGCCAGCAGTGAACAGGGTGGGCAGCCCCAGCATTTT CASSEQGGQPQHF TRBV6-1 - TRBJ1-5 few 13
TGTGCCAGCAGTTACTCGAGGCTCGATCAGCCCCAGCATTTT CASSYSRLDQPQHF TRBV6-5 - TRBJ1-5 - 14
TGTGCCACCCGATTTTTCACTGAAGCTTTCTTT CATRFFTEAFF TRBV28 - TRBJ1-1 few 11
TGTGCCAGCAGCCCGACACACTTCTCCTACGAGCAGTACTTC CASSPTHFSYEQYF TRBV7-3 - TRBJ2-7 - 14
TGCGCCAGCAACCAAGGAAGGACAATTCATTACAATAATTCACCCCTCCACTTT CASNQGRTIHYNNSPLHF TRBV10-1 - TRBJ1-6 - 18
TGTGCCAGCAGAGAAACCGTATGGGCATATGGCTACACCTTC CASRETVWAYGYTF TRBV6-5 - TRBJ1-2 - 14
TGTGCCAGCAGTTACTCGTCGTTAGAAGCCTACGAGCAGTACTTC CASSYSSLEAYEQYF TRBV6-5 - TRBJ2-7 - 15
TGTGCCAGTAGTACGGGACTAGCCGATTACGAGCAGTACTTC CASSTGLADYEQYF TRBV19 TRBD2 TRBJ2-7 - 14
TGTGCCAGCAGCCAGAACAGGGGGCTTGAGACCCAGTACTTC CASSQNRGLETQYF TRBV27 TRBD1 TRBJ2-5 - 14
TGCGCCAGTAGTGGGGGGCGGCCTAATGAAAAACTGTTTTTT CASSGGRPNEKLFF TRBV5-1 - TRBJ1-4 - 14
TGTGCCAGCAGTCTCCCAGGGGGGGCCACTGAAGCTTTCTTT CASSLPGGATEAFF TRBV6-5 TRBD1 TRBJ1-1 - 14
TGCGCCAGCAGCATGCGGACAGGGAGTCCGAATGGCTACACCTTC CASSMRTGSPNGYTF TRBV5-1 TRBD1 TRBJ1-2 - 15
TGTGCCAGCAGCCCAGGGGATTATAGCAATCAGCCCCAGCATTTT CASSPGDYSNQPQHF TRBV28 - TRBJ1-5 - 15
TGTGCCAGTACCTACTCTGGAATCGAGTCTACCTATGGCTACACCTTC CASTYSGIESTYGYTF TRBV19 - TRBJ1-2 - 16
TGTGCCAGCAGTCCAAATGGGTGGGGAATTGAGCGCTACACCTTC CASSPNGWGIERYTF TRBV6-1 - TRBJ1-2 few 15